The rows below give T cell receptor beta chains drawn from one sample of a study of Ad26.COV2.S vaccination and SARS-CoV-2 variants. Libraries were prepared by immunoSEQ multiplex PCR; TCRdb keeps only in-frame clonotypes and omits some of them. The sample lists around 300,000 clones; 88% were seen once. The sample consisted of peripheral blood, taken in a trial of Ad26.COV2.S vaccine versus placebo. These receptors were obtained from a person aged 18 to 59 who received the Ad26.COV2.S COVID-19 vaccine or a placebo. Both conserved end residues are part of each CDR3. Fields, in order: D gene, CDR3 length, J gene, clone size, V gene, CDR3 protein, CDR3 DNA. A D gene is named only where the DNA matches it firmly. Only part of the rows carry a size: once, few, many, or a class if the clone is expanded.

D: .; length: 15; J: TRBJ2-7; size: .; V: TRBV7-2; CDR3: CASSLASPGSYEQYF; DNA: TGTGCCAGCAGCTTAGCTTCCCCAGGCTCCTACGAGCAGTACTTC
D: .; length: 13; J: TRBJ2-1; size: .; V: TRBV7-9; CDR3: CASSGGTSNEQFF; DNA: TGTGCCAGCAGCGGAGGGACTTCCAATGAGCAGTTCTTC
D: .; length: 15; J: TRBJ2-7; size: .; V: TRBV3-1/TRBV3-2; CDR3: CASSQDVTRGHEQYF; DNA: TGTGCCAGCAGCCAAGACGTAACGCGGGGCCACGAGCAGTACTTC
D: .; length: 10; J: TRBJ1-1; size: few; V: TRBV29-1; CDR3: CSAENTEAFF; DNA: TGCAGCGCAGAGAACACTGAAGCTTTCTTT
D: TRBD1; length: 14; J: TRBJ2-2; size: .; V: TRBV2; CDR3: CASKDRGDTGELFF; DNA: TGTGCCAGCAAGGACAGGGGTGACACCGGGGAGCTGTTTTTT
D: TRBD2; length: 15; J: TRBJ2-7; size: .; V: TRBV7-3; CDR3: CASSWGSGRLYEQYF; DNA: TGTGCCAGCAGCTGGGGTAGCGGGAGGCTGTACGAGCAGTACTTC
D: .; length: 14; J: TRBJ2-7; size: .; V: TRBV2; CDR3: CASSEQGRTDEQYF; DNA: TGTGCCAGCAGTGAACAGGGGAGGACTGACGAGCAGTACTTC
D: .; length: 17; J: TRBJ2-2; size: .; V: TRBV15; CDR3: CATSRDKIGHGTGELFF; DNA: TGTGCCACCAGCAGAGATAAAATAGGGCATGGGACCGGGGAGCTGTTTTTT
D: TRBD2; length: 17; J: TRBJ2-6; size: .; V: TRBV5-1; CDR3: CASRSTGGPSGANVLTF; DNA: TGCGCCAGCAGGTCAACGGGGGGACCCTCTGGGGCCAACGTCCTGACTTTC
D: TRBD2; length: 16; J: TRBJ2-1; size: .; V: TRBV11-2; CDR3: CASSFWGGSSYNEQFF; DNA: TGTGCCAGCAGCTTTTGGGGGGGGAGCTCCTACAATGAGCAGTTCTTC
D: .; length: 14; J: TRBJ1-6; size: .; V: TRBV6-4; CDR3: CASSAGTDNSPLHF; DNA: TGTGCCAGCAGTGCCGGGACGGACAATTCACCCCTCCACTTT
D: TRBD1; length: 16; J: TRBJ1-2; size: .; V: TRBV5-1; CDR3: CATKGTGATSTYGYTF; DNA: TGCGCCACCAAGGGGACAGGGGCAACCTCTACCTATGGCTACACCTTC
D: .; length: 16; J: TRBJ2-1; size: once; V: TRBV5-6; CDR3: CASSLGPEVGYNEQFF; DNA: TGTGCCAGCAGCTTGGGTCCCGAGGTTGGCTACAATGAGCAGTTCTTC
D: .; length: 13; J: TRBJ2-3; size: .; V: TRBV7-2; CDR3: CASSPRVSDTQYF; DNA: TGTGCCAGCAGCCCCCGGGTCTCAGATACGCAGTATTTT
D: .; length: 13; J: TRBJ1-1; size: .; V: TRBV19; CDR3: CASSRRTVTEAFF; DNA: TGTGCCAGTAGTAGGAGGACAGTCACTGAAGCTTTCTTT
D: .; length: 12; J: TRBJ1-5; size: .; V: TRBV5-6; CDR3: CASSFGDQPQHF; DNA: TGTGCCAGCAGCTTTGGAGATCAGCCCCAGCATTTT
D: .; length: 13; J: TRBJ2-3; size: .; V: TRBV19; CDR3: CASRGVSTDTQYF; DNA: TGTGCCAGTAGGGGGGTGAGCACAGATACGCAGTATTTT
D: TRBD1; length: 14; J: TRBJ1-2; size: .; V: TRBV5-8; CDR3: CASRSGTEYYGYTF; DNA: TGTGCCAGCAGGTCTGGGACAGAGTACTATGGCTACACCTTC
D: .; length: 13; J: TRBJ1-1; size: .; V: TRBV21-1; CDR3: CASSPRADTEAFF; DNA: TGTGCCAGCAGCCCCCGGGCGGACACTGAAGCTTTCTTT
D: TRBD1; length: 14; J: TRBJ1-1; size: .; V: TRBV5-4; CDR3: CASSRKDRGTEAFF; DNA: TGTGCCAGCAGCCGTAAAGACAGGGGAACTGAAGCTTTCTTT
D: .; length: 15; J: TRBJ1-1; size: .; V: TRBV6-2/TRBV6-3; CDR3: CASSYSMGFGTEAFF; DNA: TGTGCCAGCAGTTACTCGATGGGGTTTGGCACTGAAGCTTTCTTT
D: TRBD1; length: 15; J: TRBJ1-3; size: .; V: TRBV6-6; CDR3: CASSRGQGSGNTIYF; DNA: TGTGCCAGCAGCCGGGGACAGGGTTCTGGAAACACCATATATTTT
D: .; length: 14; J: TRBJ1-1; size: .; V: TRBV6-5; CDR3: CASSYSTGGYEAFF; DNA: TGTGCCAGCAGTTACTCGACGGGGGGCTATGAAGCTTTCTTT
D: .; length: 15; J: TRBJ1-1; size: .; V: TRBV4-1; CDR3: CASSQDQIPNTEAFF; DNA: TGCGCCAGCAGCCAAGATCAGATACCGAACACTGAAGCTTTCTTT
D: TRBD1; length: 14; J: TRBJ1-2; size: .; V: TRBV15; CDR3: CATSRADRYYGYTF; DNA: TGTGCCACCAGCAGAGCGGACAGGTACTATGGCTACACCTTC
D: TRBD1; length: 12; J: TRBJ1-1; size: .; V: TRBV3-1/TRBV3-2; CDR3: CASSQEGTGAFF; DNA: TGTGCCAGCAGCCAAGAGGGGACAGGAGCTTTCTTT
D: .; length: 14; J: TRBJ2-7; size: .; V: TRBV5-4; CDR3: CASSSGLPGYEQYF; DNA: TGTGCCAGCAGCTCGGGACTTCCCGGTTACGAGCAGTACTTC
D: .; length: 14; J: TRBJ2-7; size: .; V: TRBV6-5; CDR3: CASSYRQGGYEQYF; DNA: TGTGCCAGCAGTTACAGACAGGGAGGCTACGAGCAGTACTTC
D: .; length: 14; J: TRBJ2-7; size: .; V: TRBV9; CDR3: CASSVATEPYEQYF; DNA: TGTGCCAGCAGCGTAGCTACTGAACCCTACGAGCAGTACTTC
D: .; length: 15; J: TRBJ2-2; size: .; V: TRBV5-1; CDR3: CASSLVAGDTGELFF; DNA: TGCGCCAGCAGCTTGGTGGCAGGGGACACCGGGGAGCTGTTTTTT
D: .; length: 12; J: TRBJ2-1; size: .; V: TRBV30; CDR3: CAGTRVYNEQFF; DNA: TGTGCCGGGACCCGGGTTTACAATGAGCAGTTCTTC
D: .; length: 17; J: TRBJ2-5; size: .; V: TRBV15; CDR3: CATSRESQGVIAGTQYF; DNA: TGTGCCACCAGCAGAGAAAGTCAGGGAGTGATTGCGGGAACCCAGTACTTC
D: TRBD2; length: 15; J: TRBJ2-1; size: .; V: TRBV7-3; CDR3: CASSFGLADYNEQFF; DNA: TGTGCCAGCAGCTTCGGACTAGCAGACTACAATGAGCAGTTCTTC
D: TRBD2; length: 13; J: TRBJ2-5; size: .; V: TRBV12-3/TRBV12-4; CDR3: CASSRGGQETQYF; DNA: TGTGCCAGCAGCCGGGGGGGCCAGGAGACCCAGTACTTC
D: .; length: 16; J: TRBJ2-2; size: .; V: TRBV7-9; CDR3: CASSLLGPSNTGELFF; DNA: TGTGCCAGCAGCCTCCTGGGGCCATCGAACACCGGGGAGCTGTTTTTT
D: TRBD2; length: 13; J: TRBJ2-2; size: few; V: TRBV29-1; CDR3: CSVILLAGGELFF; DNA: TGCAGCGTTATCTTGCTAGCGGGAGGGGAGCTGTTTTTT
D: TRBD1; length: 16; J: TRBJ2-7; size: once; V: TRBV7-3; CDR3: CASSLGVQGMSYEQYF; DNA: TGTGCCAGCAGCTTAGGGGTACAGGGGATGAGCTACGAGCAGTACTTC
D: TRBD2; length: 15; J: TRBJ2-5; size: .; V: TRBV5-4; CDR3: CASSRTSGHQETQYF; DNA: TGTGCCAGCAGCCGGACTAGCGGGCACCAAGAGACCCAGTACTTC
D: TRBD1; length: 17; J: TRBJ2-1; size: .; V: TRBV27; CDR3: CASSLSAPGQGYNEQFF; DNA: TGTGCCAGCAGTTTATCAGCCCCGGGACAGGGGTACAATGAGCAGTTCTTC
D: .; length: 15; J: TRBJ2-1; size: .; V: TRBV7-3; CDR3: CASSSSPGAYNEQFF; DNA: TGTGCCAGCAGCTCGTCACCCGGGGCCTACAATGAGCAGTTCTTC
D: .; length: 12; J: TRBJ2-1; size: .; V: TRBV19; CDR3: CASSRGAGEQFF; DNA: TGTGCCAGTAGCCGTGGGGCCGGAGAGCAGTTCTTC
D: .; length: 14; J: TRBJ2-5; size: .; V: TRBV9; CDR3: CASSVADRQETQYF; DNA: TGTGCCAGCAGCGTCGCCGACAGACAAGAGACCCAGTACTTC
D: TRBD1; length: 15; J: TRBJ2-1; size: .; V: TRBV13; CDR3: CASSPGTGEKNEQFF; DNA: TGTGCCAGCAGCCCCGGGACAGGGGAGAAGAATGAGCAGTTCTTC
D: TRBD1; length: 16; J: TRBJ1-3; size: few; V: TRBV9; CDR3: CASSRQGTYSGNTIYF; DNA: TGTGCCAGCAGCCGACAGGGGACGTACTCTGGAAACACCATATATTTT
D: TRBD1; length: 16; J: TRBJ2-3; size: .; V: TRBV9; CDR3: CASSVEGGQATDTQYF; DNA: TGTGCCAGCAGCGTAGAGGGGGGACAGGCCACAGATACGCAGTATTTT
D: TRBD1; length: 16; J: TRBJ1-4; size: .; V: TRBV5-1; CDR3: CASSPGQGASSEKLFF; DNA: TGCGCCAGCAGCCCGGGACAGGGGGCATCTAGTGAAAAACTGTTTTTT
D: .; length: 11; J: TRBJ2-1; size: .; V: TRBV30; CDR3: CAWSVGDEQFF; DNA: TGTGCCTGGAGTGTAGGAGATGAGCAGTTCTTC
D: .; length: 13; J: TRBJ1-5; size: once; V: TRBV6-5; CDR3: CASSLGGSQPQHF; DNA: TGTGCCAGCAGTTTAGGAGGGAGTCAGCCCCAGCATTTT
D: .; length: 15; J: TRBJ1-2; size: .; V: TRBV30; CDR3: CAWSVTPGANYGYTF; DNA: TGTGCCTGGAGTGTGACCCCGGGGGCTAACTATGGCTACACCTTC
D: TRBD2; length: 14; J: TRBJ2-3; size: .; V: TRBV10-3; CDR3: CAIGEAGSTDTQYF; DNA: TGTGCCATCGGCGAAGCGGGGAGCACAGATACGCAGTATTTT
D: .; length: 10; J: TRBJ2-7; size: .; V: TRBV20-1; CDR3: CSATPNEQYF; DNA: TGCAGTGCTACCCCTAACGAGCAGTACTTC
D: .; length: 13; J: TRBJ1-1; size: once; V: TRBV12-3/TRBV12-4; CDR3: CASWLGGDTEAFF; DNA: TGTGCCAGTTGGCTGGGAGGGGACACTGAAGCTTTCTTT